This T cell receptor beta chain was recorded in a study of T cell changes during pregnancy in multiple sclerosis. Repertoires were generated with immunoSEQ multiplex PCR, while TCRdb's copy carries only in-frame clones and drops some. Of about 99,000 clones in the sample, around 91% were seen once. This CDR3 spans 15 amino acids. The V gene end was trimmed by 3 bases and the J gene end by 1 base; junction bases not matched to a gene: 3. Germline CDR1 and CDR2: SGDLS and YYNGEE. This receptor was identified in a female donor with multiple sclerosis, enrolled in a pregnancy study. The gene calls are TRBV9 and TRBJ2-2, with 7 positions matching TRBD1. Sample: peripheral blood, taken after pregnancy. CDR3 region: CASSARGLNTGELFF. The CDR3 region has the DNA TGTGCCAGCAGCGCCAGGGGGTTGAACACCGGGGAGCTGTTTTTT.